The source of this T cell receptor beta chain is a study of T cell repertoires in cytomegalovirus infection. At the level of the study: Evidence of both CMV infection and a matching HLA type came from public TCR beta signatures. Points from the study as a whole: Frequencies of public TCR beta families were cumulated, and this identified carriers of CMV plus the relevant HLA. What dominated the ex vivo response were HLA-C-restricted CMV-specific TCR beta clonotypes.

By share of the sample, this clonotype is medium-sized. Its specificity is unknown. TCRdb reprocessed the reads via MiXCR and lists one record per CDR3 protein. The data show around 200,000 distinct CDR3 sequences, approximately 17% seen once. CDR1 is SEHNR and CDR2 is FQNEAQ in the germline V gene (reference sequence). This CDR3 is built from 13 residues. V lost 5 bases, J lost 7 bases, and 14 bases lay in between. The receptor comes from a human donor in good health (CMV status not recorded). Some clones in this sample may be carry-over from other donors' samples. The chain uses TRBV7-9 and TRBJ1-1; D is unresolved. The specimen sequenced was CD8+ T cells from PBMCs. The DNA of the CDR3 is TGTGCCAGCAGCCCAACCGGTGGCGGTGAAGCTTTCTTT. Residues: CASSPTGGGEAFF.